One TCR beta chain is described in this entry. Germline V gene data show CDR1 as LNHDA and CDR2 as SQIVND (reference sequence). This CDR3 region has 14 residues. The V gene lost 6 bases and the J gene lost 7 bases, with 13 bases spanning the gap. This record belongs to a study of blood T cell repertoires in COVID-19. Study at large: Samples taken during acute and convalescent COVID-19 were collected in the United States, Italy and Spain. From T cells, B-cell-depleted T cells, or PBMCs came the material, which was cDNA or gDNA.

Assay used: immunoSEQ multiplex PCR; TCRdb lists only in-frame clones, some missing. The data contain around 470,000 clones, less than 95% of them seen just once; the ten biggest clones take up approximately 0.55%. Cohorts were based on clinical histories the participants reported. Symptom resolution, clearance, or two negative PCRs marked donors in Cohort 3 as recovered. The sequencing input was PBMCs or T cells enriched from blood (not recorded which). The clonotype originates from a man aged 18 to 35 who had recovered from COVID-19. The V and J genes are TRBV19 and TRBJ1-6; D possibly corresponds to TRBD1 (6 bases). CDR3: CASRTGSGNSPLHF. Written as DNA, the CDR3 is TGTGCCAGTAGAACAGGGTCGGGAAATTCACCCCTCCACTTT.